These 30 T cell receptor beta chains were sequenced from one sample in a study of blood T cell repertoires in COVID-19. Clones were sequenced by immunoSEQ multiplex PCR, and TCRdb holds only the in-frame ones, with some missing. The data show 120,000 to 150,000 clones, 75% to 90% seen once. Sequenced material: peripheral blood. All receptors derive from a man older than 75 with acute or convalescent COVID-19.

The chain couples TRBV18 to TRBJ2-6; 11 nucleotides align to TRBD1. V lost 6 bases to trimming and J lost 2 bases; unmatched junction nucleotides: 9. The CDR3 is 18 amino acids. CDR1 and CDR2 (germline): KGHSH, LQKENI. The CDR3 bases are TGTGCCAGCTCCAGAGGACAGGGGGCGCTTACTGGGGCCAACGTCCTGACTTTC. Protein product: CASSRGQGALTGANVLTF.

The V gene is TRBV5-1, the J gene TRBJ1-2, with 7 bases that match TRBD1. With V trimmed by 4 bases and J by 6 bases, 9 bases remained unmatched. CDR3 length equals 14 residues. CDR1 and CDR2 (germline): SGHRS, YFSETQ. The CDR3 region is CASSDDRVVDGYTF. CDR3 DNA: TGCGCCAGCAGCGATGACAGGGTGGTGGATGGCTACACCTTC.

The chain combines TRBV5-1 with TRBJ2-3; 7 nucleotides agree with TRBD2. Trimming cost V 6 bases and J 2 bases; bases outside gene matches: 6. Germline V gives CDR1 SGHRS, CDR2 YFSETQ. The CDR3 runs 14 residues. The CDR3 reads CASTDGGTTDTQYF. The CDR3 nucleotides are TGCGCCAGCACGGACGGGGGGACCACAGATACGCAGTATTTT.

V gene TRBV5-1 combines with J gene TRBJ1-2; 8 bases are a match to TRBD1. The ends lost 5 bases at V and 2 bases at J; junction bases unmatched: 5. The germline V gene encodes CDR1 SGHRS and CDR2 YFSETQ. This CDR3 has 14 amino acids. The CDR3 reads CASRQTGDNYGYTF. As DNA, the CDR3 is TGCGCCAGCAGGCAGACAGGGGACAACTATGGCTACACCTTC.

V is TRBV2 and J is TRBJ2-7; D not certain. CDR1 and CDR2 (germline): SNHLY, FYNNEI. The CDR3 runs to 12 residues. V shed 8 bases and J shed 3 bases, with 11 bases lying between them. In DNA, the CDR3 is TGTGCCAGCTGCGAGGAAGACTACGAGCAGTACTTC. Protein: CASCEEDYEQYF.

The rearrangement joins TRBV12-3 or TRBV12-4 to TRBJ2-4, with 9 bases identical to TRBD1. J lost 8 bases, V lost 6 bases, and 5 bases had no gene match. The CDR3 runs 13 residues. The CDR3 DNA sequence: TGTGCCAGCAGACGACAGGGGGTGGACATTCAGTACTTC. Encoded protein: CASRRQGVDIQYF.

The chain carries TRBV7-6 and TRBJ2-5; TRBD2 aligns across 9 bases. The CDR3 sequence is 15 residues long. Germline V gene data show CDR1 as SGHVS and CDR2 as FNYEAQ. V lost 3 bases, J lost 3 bases, and 5 bases stayed unmatched. CDR3 sequence reads: CASSFFSGGEETQYF. CDR3 nucleotide sequence: TGTGCCAGCAGCTTTTTTAGCGGGGGTGAAGAGACCCAGTACTTC.

This clone was seen a few times. This sequence joins TRBV6-5 and TRBJ1-1, with TRBD1 identical over 9 bases. Germline values: CDR1 MNHEY, CDR2 SVGAGI. The V segment lost 6 bases and the J segment 11 bases; nucleotides outside the gene matches: 7. This CDR3 is built from 12 residues. The CDR3 coding sequence is TGTGCCAGCAGAATACAGGGGGCAGTGGCTTTCTTT. Translation: CASRIQGAVAFF.

The chain couples TRBV2 to TRBJ2-1, with D possibly being TRBD2 (6 bases). The CDR3 has 13 amino acids. V was cut by 7 bases and J by 6 bases, with 13 bases left in between. Germline V gene sequence: CDR1 SNHLY, CDR2 FYNNEI. Here the CDR3 reads CASTPLALNEQFF. In DNA form, the CDR3 reads TGTGCCAGCACCCCTCTAGCGCTCAATGAGCAGTTCTTC.

The V gene is TRBV7-2, the J gene TRBJ2-3; D is uncertain. Germline assignment: CDR1 SGHTA and CDR2 FQGNSA. The CDR3 totals 13 residues. The ends were cut back, 5 bases at V and 5 bases at J, with 11 bases in the middle. This CDR3 reads CASSHGSVDTQYF. The CDR3 DNA sequence: TGTGCCAGCAGCCACGGTTCGGTAGATACGCAGTATTTT.

This chain connects TRBV7-2 to TRBJ2-3; 7 bases align to TRBD1. The V and J ends lost 5 bases and 3 bases, in that order; junction bases with no gene match: 8. The CDR3 extends over 15 amino acids. Germline V CDR1 and CDR2: SGHTA, FQGNSA. Here the CDR3 DNA reads TGTGCCAGCAGCCCATGGGACAGAGAAACAGATACGCAGTATTTT. Its translation is CASSPWDRETDTQYF.

The rearrangement links TRBV9 to TRBJ2-1; 8 positions agree with TRBD2. V lost 6 bases, J lost 0 bases, and 5 bases stayed unmatched. The CDR3 extends over 15 amino acids. Germline loops: CDR1 SGDLS, CDR2 YYNGEE. The chain's CDR3 is CASTRGGSSYNEQFF. For the CDR3, the DNA is TGTGCCAGCACCCGGGGGGGTAGCTCCTACAATGAGCAGTTCTTC.

This chain links TRBV28 with TRBJ1-1; D remains unclear. Between the trimmed V and J ends, which lost 5 bases and 6 bases, there was a span of 10 bases. CDR3 length: 12 residues. Germline V gene data show CDR1 as MDHEN and CDR2 as SYDVKM. The CDR3 loop is CASSARRAEAFF. CDR3 coding DNA: TGTGCCAGCAGTGCTAGGAGGGCTGAAGCTTTCTTT.

V gene TRBV28 combines with J gene TRBJ2-5; tentatively, D is TRBD2 (5 bases). The germline CDR1 and CDR2 sequences are MDHEN and SYDVKM. The germline V and J ends were trimmed by 5 bases and 6 bases, with 16 bases remaining between them. This CDR3 comprises 14 residues. The CDR3 region is CASSRPGIQKTQYF. Here the CDR3 DNA reads TGTGCCAGCAGTCGACCGGGAATACAAAAGACCCAGTACTTC.

This chain connects TRBV28 to TRBJ2-3, with 9 bases identical to TRBD2. In germline, CDR1 is MDHEN, CDR2 SYDVKM. This CDR3 comprises 15 residues. The V gene end was trimmed by 2 bases and the J gene end by 6 bases; junction bases not matched to a gene: 6. The DNA for the CDR3 is TGTGCCAGCAGTTTACTAGCGGGACCCCGGGATACGCAGTATTTT. Translated: CASSLLAGPRDTQYF.

This clone was counted only a few times. J is TRBJ2-7 and V is TRBV27; perhaps TRBD1 as D (8 bases). Trimming pared 4 bases from V and 3 bases from J, leaving 13 bases between. The CDR3 loop spans 14 amino acids. CDR1 and CDR2 (germline): MNHEY, SMNVEV (reference sequence). The CDR3 DNA is TGTGCCAGCAGTTCGGACAGGGAGGGCTACGAGCAGTACTTC. Translating it yields CASSSDREGYEQYF.

The chain links TRBV30 to TRBJ2-7, with TRBD2 as a possible D gene (6 bases). CDR3 length: 13 amino acids. Trimming took 1 base from V and 1 from J, leaving 8 bases between them. Germline V CDR1 and CDR2: GTSNPN, SVGIG (reference sequence). The CDR3 DNA sequence: TGTGCCTGGAGTGGGGGACTTTCCTACGAGCAGTACTTC. Protein product: CAWSGGLSYEQYF.

The chain recombines TRBV29-1 with TRBJ2-5; 10 nucleotides match TRBD2. The CDR3 totals 13 residues. Germline trimming cut 7 bases from V and 2 bases from J; bases unmatched to any gene: 4. Per germline, CDR1 SQVTM and CDR2 ANQGSEA. This CDR3 reads CSGGTSAQETQYF. The CDR3 DNA reads as TGCAGCGGTGGGACTAGCGCACAAGAGACCCAGTACTTC.

The chain couples TRBV28 to TRBJ1-5, with a possible D match to TRBD1 (5 bases). Trimming pared 1 base from V and 9 bases from J, leaving 19 bases between. Per the germline V gene, CDR1 is MDHEN and CDR2 is SYDVKM. This CDR3 region has 16 residues. The CDR3 reads CASSLLDRQTGRPQHF. The CDR3 nucleotides are TGTGCCAGCAGTTTATTAGATAGACAGACCGGGCGGCCCCAGCATTTT.

The chain carries TRBV3-1 (or the pseudogene TRBV3-2) and TRBJ1-1, with 7 bases aligning to TRBD1. The J segment lost 1 base and the V segment lost 2 bases, leaving 4 bases of the junction unmatched. Germline CDR1 LGHDT, CDR2 YNNKEL (reference sequence). The CDR3 runs to 15 residues. The CDR3 protein is CASSQQGGGNTEAFF. The CDR3 region has the DNA TGTGCCAGCAGCCAACAGGGGGGCGGGAACACTGAAGCTTTCTTT.

The chain has TRBV7-2 and TRBJ2-1, with a tentative D call TRBD2 (6 bases). Germline V gives CDR1 SGHTA, CDR2 FQGNSA. Trimming left V 5 bases short and J 7 bases short, with 24 bases between. The CDR3 length is 17 residues. DNA for the CDR3: TGTGCCAGCAGCCCTCGGATGGGCGGGGTCGTGGGGAATGAGCAGTTCTTC. It yields the protein CASSPRMGGVVGNEQFF.

The chain uses TRBV5-8 and TRBJ2-1; 14 bases agree with TRBD2. Germline V gives CDR1 SGHTS, CDR2 YDEGEE. The CDR3 has 14 amino acids. The V segment lost 3 bases and the J segment 9 bases; nucleotides outside the gene matches: 2. The CDR3 sequence: CASSSGLAGVEQFF. The CDR3, as DNA: TGTGCCAGCAGCTCGGGACTAGCGGGGGTTGAGCAGTTCTTC.

This chain links TRBV12-3 or TRBV12-4 with TRBJ1-3; the match to TRBD1 covers 9 bases. The V and J ends lost 6 bases and 4 bases, in that order; junction bases with no gene match: 1. The CDR3 totals 13 residues. CDR3 DNA sequence: TGTGCCAGCAGGGGGACAGGGGGAAACACCATATATTTT. Translation gives CASRGTGGNTIYF.

The chain employs TRBV7-2 and TRBJ2-7; the D gene is possibly TRBD2 (5 bases). Germline CDR1 and CDR2: SGHTA and FQGNSA. Trimming stripped 5 bases from V and 7 bases from J, with 21 bases between. This CDR3 spans 15 amino acids. This CDR3 reads CASSLRGVGAGEQYF. The CDR3 bases are TGTGCCAGCAGCCTACGGGGTGTGGGAGCTGGTGAGCAGTACTTC.

The rearrangement links TRBV24-1 to TRBJ1-5; TRBD1 matches 10 bases. The CDR3 covers 14 residues. Germline values: CDR1 KGHDR, CDR2 SFDVKD. V lost 11 bases and J lost 5; bases outside the gene matches: 8. The CDR3 sequence is CASQRDRGHQPQHF. The CDR3, as DNA: TGTGCCAGCCAGCGGGACAGGGGACATCAGCCCCAGCATTTT.

The sample holds a few counts of this clone. The genes are TRBV24-1 and TRBJ2-2, with TRBD1 matching over 9 bases. Germline V gene sequence: CDR1 KGHDR, CDR2 SFDVKD. Trimming removed 5 bases from V and 7 bases from J; junction bases left unmatched: 4. This CDR3 is 14 amino acids long. The CDR3: CATSGDRAFGELFF. CDR3 coding DNA: TGTGCCACCAGTGGGGACAGGGCATTCGGGGAGCTGTTTTTT.

Only one count was recorded for this clone. J is TRBJ2-7 and V is TRBV7-2; TRBD2 is a possible D gene (5 bases). Germline CDR1 and CDR2: SGHTA and FQGNSA. CDR3 length: 14 residues. V was cut by 0 bases and J by 0 bases, with 6 bases left in between. CDR3 nucleotides: TGTGCCAGCAGCTTAGCGGGGAGCTCCTACGAGCAGTACTTC. Translation gives CASSLAGSSYEQYF. The full variable domain, in which reference TRBV7-2 and TRBJ2-7 provide the parts outside the CDR3, is GAGVSQSPSNKVTEKGKDVELRCDPISGHTALYWYRQSLGQGLEFLIYFQGNSAPDKSGLPSDRFSAERTGGSVSTLTIQRTQQEDSAVYLCASSLAGSSYEQYFGPGTRLTVT.

This clone appeared once. This chain connects TRBV5-5 to TRBJ1-2; no firm D call. The CDR3 contains 12 residues. Germline loops: CDR1 SGHKS, CDR2 YYEKEE (reference sequence). The V gene lost 3 bases and the J gene lost 4 bases, with 7 bases spanning the gap. The CDR3 loop reads CASSWESYGYTF. The CDR3 region has the DNA TGTGCCAGCAGCTGGGAGAGCTATGGCTACACCTTC.

This chain joins TRBV5-1 and TRBJ2-6; no firm D call. This CDR3 contains 16 residues. V dropped 4 bases and J dropped 1 base, with 12 bases sitting between them. Germline values: CDR1 SGHRS, CDR2 YFSETQ. CDR3 in amino acids: CASSPRPSSGANVLTF. CDR3 nucleotides: TGCGCCAGCAGCCCGCGACCTAGTTCTGGGGCCAACGTCCTGACTTTC.

The chain couples TRBV27 to TRBJ1-3, with 9 bases matching TRBD1. The germline V gene encodes CDR1 MNHEY and CDR2 SMNVEV (reference sequence). This CDR3 is built from 16 residues. V shed 4 bases and J 1 base; nucleotides not matched to a gene: 5. The CDR3 DNA follows: TGTGCCAGCAGTTATCCGGGACAGGGATCTGGAAACACCATATATTTT. This translates into CASSYPGQGSGNTIYF.